A selection of T cell receptor beta chains follows, all from one sample in a study of blood T cells in healthy people across ages. TCRdb called the 5' RACE reads again in MiXCR, with one record for every CDR3 protein. The table lists hundreds of thousands of distinct CDR3 sequences, roughly 20% of them singletons, with roughly 3.6% in the top ten. Sequences were obtained from blood. The source is a man in his 70s in good health. CDR3s leave out the opening cysteine and the closing phenylalanine or tryptophan.

NA,TRBV5-5,ASSTSWTVSYEQY
TRBJ2-3,TRBV5-6,ASTRFYQDTQY
TRBJ2-1,TRBV7-8,ASSLKTGISYNEQF
TRBJ2-1,TRBV5-1,ASSSGTVEQF
TRBJ1-5,TRBV7-2,ASSSRVGSQPQH
TRBJ2-5,TRBV3-1,ASSLSGRADETQY
TRBJ1-2,TRBV12-3/TRBV12-4,ASSLGWGGYT
TRBJ1-3,TRBV27,ASSLWAGNGNTIY
TRBJ2-1,TRBV27,ASSFSTSGRSNEQF
TRBJ2-7,TRBV11-1,ASRMVAGDRQY
TRBJ1-2,TRBV28,ASSLRAVGYT
TRBJ2-3,TRBV12-3/TRBV12-4,ASSSSTGRTDTQY
TRBJ2-7,TRBV20-1,SATGTSRAYEQY
TRBJ2-1,TRBV29-1,SARKGTSGHNEQF
TRBJ2-5,TRBV7-2,ASSFQVATQY
TRBJ2-6,TRBV14,ASSQDQRNVLT
TRBJ1-5,TRBV4-2,ANSQDLAGNQPQH
TRBJ2-7,TRBV9,ASSRLAEPYEQY
TRBJ2-3,TRBV7-3,ASSLKGLGDRGRADTQY
TRBJ2-3,TRBV7-8,ASSPPGLAGLNTQY
TRBJ1-2,TRBV27,ASSLKGTASYGYT
TRBJ2-3,TRBV15,ATSSGGMGRTDTQY
TRBJ2-1,TRBV12-3/TRBV12-4,ASSLSSQLNEQF
TRBJ2-3,TRBV6-1,ASSDTPGSADTQY